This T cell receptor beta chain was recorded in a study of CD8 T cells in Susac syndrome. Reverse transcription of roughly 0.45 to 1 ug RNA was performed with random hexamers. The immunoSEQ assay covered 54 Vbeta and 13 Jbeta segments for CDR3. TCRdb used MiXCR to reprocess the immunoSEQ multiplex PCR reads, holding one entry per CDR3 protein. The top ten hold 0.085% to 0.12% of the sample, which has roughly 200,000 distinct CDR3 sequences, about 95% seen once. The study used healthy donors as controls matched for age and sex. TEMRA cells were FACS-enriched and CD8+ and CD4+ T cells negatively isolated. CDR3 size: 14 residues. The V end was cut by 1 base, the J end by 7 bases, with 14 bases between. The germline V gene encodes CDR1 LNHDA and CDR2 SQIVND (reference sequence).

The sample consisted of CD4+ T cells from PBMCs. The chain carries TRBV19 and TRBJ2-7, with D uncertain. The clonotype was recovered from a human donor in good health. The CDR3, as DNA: TGTGCCAGTAGTATAGCGGGCAGGACGGAGGAGCAGTACTTC. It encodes CASSIAGRTEEQYF. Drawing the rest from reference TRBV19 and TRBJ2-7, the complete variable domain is DGGITQSPKYLFRKEGQNVTLSCEQNLNHDAMYWYRQDPGQGLRLIYYSQIVNDFQKGDIAEGYSVSREKKESFPLTVTSAQKNPTAFYLCASSIAGRTEEQYFGPGTRLTVT.